This paragraph covers one T cell receptor (beta chain) sequence. This sample is drawn from a study of shared clonotypes between healthy human individuals. The assay was immunoSEQ multiplex PCR, and TCRdb's table has in-frame clones only and misses some. The profile covers about 600,000 clones, with roughly 95% appearing a single time and 0.11% taken by the ten largest. Naive CD8 isolation took CD45RO-negative cells positively selected for CCR7 and excluded terminally differentiated effector memory CD45RA+ cells. The germline V gene encodes CDR1 MGHDK and CDR2 SYGVNS. The CDR3 has 14 residues. V shed 4 bases and J shed 1 base, with 7 bases lying between them.

This TCR was sampled from a woman between 25 and 40 years old in good health. Material for sequencing was naive CD8+ T cells sorted from blood. This chain connects TRBV25-1 to TRBJ2-2; maybe TRBD2 (6 bases). The CDR3 region has the DNA TGTGCCAGCAGTGGGGACTGGAACACCGGGGAGCTGTTTTTT. The encoded protein is CASSGDWNTGELFF.